This T cell receptor (beta chain) came from a study of T cells expressing NK-cell markers. A remark on this clonotype: Antigen: not known.

The study's findings and limits: Specificity for HCMV among expanded NKG2C+ T cell clones was not established. Dominance of the CD3+CD56-NKG2C+ fraction by these clonotypes also held in four donors.

TCRdb re-analyzed the 5' RACE reads; it lists each CDR3 protein once, without DNA. The sample data list tens of thousands of distinct CDR3 sequences. The CDR3 runs 16 residues. In germline, CDR1 is LGHNA, CDR2 YNFKEQ. The chain is built from TRBV4-2 and TRBJ1-4; the TCRdb D gene call, TRBD1, has no DNA to confirm it. The receptor was derived from a woman aged 18-70 years in good health. Sequencing was carried out using blood T cells: a sorted CD56 or NKG2C T cell subset, CD4+ or CD8+ T cells, or bulk PBMC T cells (not recorded which). The CDR3 loop is CASSQEAGDPNEKLFF.